Listed here are 30 T cell receptor beta chains from one sample, sequenced in a study of blood T cell repertoires in COVID-19. TCRdb keeps only in-frame clones here, not all; method: immunoSEQ multiplex PCR. The table has fewer than 200,000 clones, about 88% seen once. Sequencing was carried out using PBMCs or T cells enriched from blood (not recorded which). The receptors originated from a woman under 30 who had recovered from COVID-19.

V is TRBV4-3 and J is TRBJ2-5, with 13 bases fitting TRBD2. With V trimmed by 3 bases and J by 1 base, 11 bases remained unmatched. The CDR3 length is 19 residues. The germline V gene has CDR1 LGHNA and CDR2 YSLEER. CDR3 in DNA: TGCGCCAGCAGCCATCGCCCTAGGACTAGCGGGGGACCCCAAGAGACCCAGTACTTC. As protein: CASSHRPRTSGGPQETQYF.

V and J are TRBV7-2 and TRBJ1-3; D is unresolved. This CDR3 is built from 12 residues. Trimming cost V 5 bases and J 6 bases, with 8 bases left between them. The germline V gene encodes CDR1 SGHTA and CDR2 FQGNSA. CDR3 sequence reads: CASSEQLNTIYF. The CDR3 DNA follows: TGTGCCAGCAGCGAACAGTTAAACACCATATATTTT.

This clone occurred once. V usage is TRBV6-1 and J usage is TRBJ2-5; the match to TRBD1 covers 7 bases. The CDR3 totals 13 residues. Germline trimming cut 3 bases from V and 7 bases from J; bases unmatched to any gene: 5. The germline gives CDR1 MNHNS, CDR2 SASEGT. The CDR3 spells CASSEGTVGTQYF. The CDR3, as DNA: TGTGCCAGCAGTGAGGGGACAGTCGGGACCCAGTACTTC.

The rearrangement uses TRBV5-5 and TRBJ2-1, with 8 nucleotides matching TRBD2. This CDR3 comprises 15 residues. The germline CDR1 and CDR2 sequences are SGHKS and YYEKEE (reference sequence). With 4 bases clipped from V and 6 bases from J, the junction kept 9 bases outside the gene matches. The CDR3 coding sequence is TGTGCCAGCAGCCCGGCCGGGACTAGGCCCAATGAGCAGTTCTTC. The encoded protein is CASSPAGTRPNEQFF.

This chain uses TRBV7-6 with TRBJ2-3; D is perhaps TRBD2 (5 bases). The CDR3 is made up of 17 amino acids. The V and J ends lost 4 bases and 1 base respectively, with 18 bases between them. Germline CDR1 SGHVS, CDR2 FNYEAQ. The CDR3 protein is CASSSVAVFSGTDTQYF. The DNA of the CDR3 is TGTGCCAGCAGCTCAGTGGCGGTCTTTAGCGGCACAGATACGCAGTATTTT.

On this clone: One end of the junction fails to match germline, which may point to a read error. The chain combines TRBV29-1 with TRBJ2-5; 8 nucleotides agree with TRBD1. The CDR3 runs 15 residues. Germline V CDR1 and CDR2: SQVTM, ANQGSEA. In DNA form, the CDR3 reads TGCAGCGTAGAAGACGGACAGGGTGGCCAAGAGACCCAGTACTTC. As protein: CSVEDGQGGQETQYF.

This rearrangement joins TRBV6-6 to TRBJ2-7; 10 positions agree with TRBD1. Germline-derived CDR1 and CDR2 are MNHNY and SVGAGI (reference sequence). The V gene end was trimmed by 5 bases and the J gene end by 9 bases; junction bases not matched to a gene: 7. CDR3 length equals 13 residues. CDR3 loop: CASSTGQGSGQYF. The CDR3 nucleotides are TGTGCCAGCAGTACGGGACAGGGGTCCGGGCAGTACTTC.

V usage is TRBV2 and J usage is TRBJ2-5, with 10 bases matching TRBD2. Trimming took 8 bases from V and 4 from J; bases not matched to a gene: 4. Germline loops: CDR1 SNHLY, CDR2 FYNNEI. The CDR3 sequence is 13 residues long. For the CDR3, the DNA is TGTGCCAGCCGGACTAGCGGCGGAGAGACCCAGTACTTC. Its protein product is CASRTSGGETQYF.

For the CDR3, the DNA is TGCGCCAGCAGCTTAAACACGATTAATGAAAAACTGTTTTTT. This sequence encodes CASSLNTINEKLFF. The chain recombines TRBV5-1 with TRBJ1-4; D is unresolved. In germline, CDR1 is SGHRS, CDR2 YFSETQ. Trimming cost V 2 bases and J 4 bases, with 9 bases left between them. CDR3 size: 14 residues. Filled out from reference TRBV5-1 and TRBJ1-4, the complete variable domain reads KAGVTQTPRYLIKTRGQQVTLSCSPISGHRSVSWYQQTPGQGLQFLFEYFSETQRNKGNFPGRFSGRQFSNSRSEMNVSTLELGDSALYLCASSLNTINEKLFFGSGTQLSVL.

V gene TRBV5-1 combines with J gene TRBJ1-1; TRBD1 matches at 7 bases. This CDR3 is built from 14 residues. Trimming at V came to 0 bases and at J to 4 bases, leaving 3 bases not matched to a gene. Germline CDR1 reads SGHRS; CDR2 reads YFSETQ. The CDR3 is CASSLGGGPTEAFF. The DNA for the CDR3 is TGCGCCAGCAGCTTGGGAGGGGGCCCCACTGAAGCTTTCTTT.

The chain links TRBV25-1 to TRBJ2-7; D possibly corresponds to TRBD1 (6 bases). Trimming removed 4 bases at V and 3 bases at J, with 16 bases between. The CDR3 is 15 amino acids. In germline, CDR1 is MGHDK, CDR2 SYGVNS. In nucleotides, the CDR3 is TGTGCCAGCAGTGCACCGGGACACGGATACTACGAGCAGTACTTC. Translation: CASSAPGHGYYEQYF.

The CDR3 here is CASSPGGGSNQPQHF. The CDR3 DNA sequence: TGTGCCAGCAGCCCGGGGGGGGGTAGCAATCAGCCCCAGCATTTT. The chain carries TRBV28 and TRBJ1-5; possible D gene TRBD1, 5 bases. The CDR3 has 15 residues. V was pared by 6 bases and J by 0 bases, with 12 bases between. Germline CDR1 is MDHEN and CDR2 is SYDVKM.

This chain links TRBV28 with TRBJ1-5; D ambiguous. Trimming removed 7 bases from V and 2 bases from J, with 12 bases in between. This CDR3 has 14 amino acids. The germline V gene encodes CDR1 MDHEN and CDR2 SYDVKM. The CDR3 here is CASIESLGNQPQHF. The CDR3 nucleotides read TGTGCCAGCATAGAGTCTCTGGGCAATCAGCCCCAGCATTTT.

The genes are TRBV6-5 and TRBJ1-6, with no clear D. The CDR3 consists of 13 residues. With 3 bases removed from V and 9 bases from J, the gap between germline ends came to 9 bases. Germline V gene lookup returns CDR1 MNHEY and CDR2 SVGAGI. DNA of the CDR3: TGTGCCAGCAGTTATGAACACAGTTCACCCCTCCACTTT. Translated, it gives CASSYEHSSPLHF.

The rearrangement links TRBV6-5 to TRBJ1-6, with a tentative D call TRBD1 (6 bases). Looked up from germline, CDR1 is MNHEY and CDR2 is SVGAGI. V dropped 0 bases and J dropped 8 bases, with 11 bases sitting between them. The CDR3 consists of 15 residues. CDR3 sequence: CASSYSTRGDSPLHF. For the CDR3, the DNA is TGTGCCAGCAGTTACTCTACCAGGGGCGATTCACCCCTCCACTTT.

The chain employs TRBV13 and TRBJ2-7, with 7 bases matching TRBD2. Losses at the gene ends were 5 bases for V and 0 bases for J; bases not matched to a gene: 7. The CDR3 extends over 15 amino acids. Germline lookup yields CDR1 PRHDT and CDR2 FYEKMQ (reference sequence). DNA of the CDR3: TGTGCCAGCAGCCATAGCGGGCGGAGCTCCTACGAGCAGTACTTC. Translating gives CASSHSGRSSYEQYF.

This chain connects TRBV19 to TRBJ1-4, with D maybe TRBD1 (6 bases). CDR1 is LNHDA, CDR2 SQIVND, per germline (reference sequence). The CDR3 is made up of 14 amino acids. V was pared by 7 bases and J by 7 bases, with 16 bases between. The CDR3 DNA follows: TGTGCCAGTAACACCGGGGGGCCAGGTGAAAAACTGTTTTTT. Translating it yields CASNTGGPGEKLFF. Full variable domain (remainder filled in from reference TRBV19 and TRBJ1-4): DGGITQSPKYLFRKEGQNVTLSCEQNLNHDAMYWYRQDPGQGLRLIYYSQIVNDFQKGDIAEGYSVSREKKESFPLTVTSAQKNPTAFYLCASNTGGPGEKLFFGSGTQLSVL.

V usage is TRBV7-2 and J usage is TRBJ2-7; 11 bases fit TRBD2. Per the germline V gene, CDR1 is SGHTA and CDR2 is FQGNSA. The V segment lost 5 bases and the J segment 5 bases; nucleotides outside the gene matches: 5. The CDR3 sequence is 14 residues long. The CDR3 region is CASSLSGGAHEQYF. In DNA, the CDR3 is TGTGCCAGCAGCCTTAGCGGGGGGGCCCACGAGCAGTACTTC.

This chain joins TRBV6-4 and TRBJ1-3; a weak D match, TRBD1 (5 bases). Germline CDR1 MRHNA, CDR2 SNTAGT. The CDR3 totals 17 residues. Trimming removed 3 bases at V and 3 bases at J, with 18 bases between. The CDR3 coding sequence is TGTGCCAGCAGTGAAACAACAGGACGCCCGGTTGGAAACACCATATATTTT. Its protein product is CASSETTGRPVGNTIYF.

The CDR3 DNA reads TGTGCCAGCAGTTCCCAAACAGATACGCAGTATTTT. Translation: CASSSQTDTQYF. The chain recombines TRBV28 with TRBJ2-3; no clear D gene. The CDR3 runs 12 residues. V gave up 4 bases and J gave up 3 bases, with 5 bases separating them. Looked up from germline, CDR1 is MDHEN and CDR2 is SYDVKM.

The chain combines TRBV5-1 with TRBJ2-5; no reliable D call. The ends were cut back, 2 bases at V and 0 bases at J, with 8 bases in the middle. The germline V gene encodes CDR1 SGHRS and CDR2 YFSETQ. The CDR3 contains 14 residues. The CDR3 DNA is TGCGCCAGCAGCTTCTGGCTTCACCAAGAGACCCAGTACTTC. Residues: CASSFWLHQETQYF.

This clone was detected only once. The CDR3 is CASSPPTVVTQYF. CDR3 nucleotides: TGTGCCAGCTCACCACCAACAGTCGTGACCCAGTACTTC. V and J are TRBV18 and TRBJ2-5; the D is unclear. The CDR3 consists of 13 residues. V lost 0 bases to trimming and J lost 7 bases, with 9 bases between them. Germline V CDR1 and CDR2: KGHSH, LQKENI.

V gene TRBV11-2 combines with J gene TRBJ1-6; the match to TRBD1 covers 7 bases. Germline assignment: CDR1 SGHAT and CDR2 FQNNGV. The CDR3 is 15 amino acids. Trimming at V came to 0 bases and at J to 7 bases, leaving 3 bases not matched to a gene. The CDR3 protein is CASSLDGQENSPLHF. Here the CDR3 DNA reads TGTGCCAGCAGCTTAGATGGACAGGAAAATTCACCCCTCCACTTT.

J is TRBJ1-6 and V is TRBV7-2, with D unclear. The V end was cut by 1 base, the J end by 5 bases, with 9 bases between. CDR3 size: 15 residues. Germline V CDR1 and CDR2: SGHTA, FQGNSA. The CDR3 is CASSLGPADNSPLHF. The CDR3 nucleotides are TGTGCCAGCAGCTTAGGGCCAGCGGATAATTCACCCCTCCACTTT.

This chain links TRBV7-2 with TRBJ1-6; tentative D call: TRBD1 (5 bases). In germline, CDR1 is SGHTA, CDR2 FQGNSA. Trimming took off 0 bases at V and 3 bases at J, with 12 bases between the two ends. This CDR3 has 17 residues. This chain's CDR3 is CASSLAVGAFYNSPLHF. The DNA for the CDR3 is TGTGCCAGCAGCTTAGCGGTAGGGGCCTTCTATAATTCACCCCTCCACTTT.

The chain joins TRBV21-1 to TRBJ1-6; the DNA was not compared with TRBD1, the D call given in the table. TRBV21-1 is marked as a pseudogene. The CDR3 has 18 amino acids. Here the CDR3 reads CASTPGHCSSSYNSPLHF. The DNA of the CDR3 is TGTGCCAGCACTCCGGGACACTGCTCCAGCTCCTATAATTCACCCCTCCACTTT.

This chain joins TRBV27 and TRBJ2-7; D is perhaps TRBD2 (6 bases). In germline, CDR1 is MNHEY, CDR2 SMNVEV (reference sequence). The CDR3 contains 11 residues. V lost 5 bases, J lost 7 bases, and 9 bases lay in between. As DNA, the CDR3 is TGTGCCAGCAGTCTGGGGGGTGAGCAGTACTTC. Translated, it gives CASSLGGEQYF.

The chain links TRBV20-1 to TRBJ2-3; no definite D call. CDR3 length: 11 amino acids. Germline V gives CDR1 DFQATT, CDR2 SNEGSKA (reference sequence). V shed 4 bases and J shed 6 bases, with 8 bases lying between them. Written as DNA, the CDR3 is TGCAGTGCTATTCCTGTGGATACGCAGTATTTT. Its protein is CSAIPVDTQYF.

The gene calls are TRBV4-3 and TRBJ1-4; the D is unclear. Trimming shortened V by 0 bases and J by 8 bases, and 28 bases separated the two germline ends. This CDR3 comprises 20 residues. CDR1 and CDR2 from the germline V gene are LGHNA and YSLEER. The CDR3 nucleotides are TGCGCCAGCAGCCAAGAGGCGGGATCGATTCGGGGAGATCTTAACGAAAAACTGTTTTTT. Protein product: CASSQEAGSIRGDLNEKLFF.

This chain uses TRBV5-4 with TRBJ2-5, with 11 bases fitting TRBD1. This CDR3 has 16 residues. CDR1 and CDR2 from the germline V gene are SGHNT and YYREEE (reference sequence). V lost 3 bases to trimming and J lost 5 bases; unmatched junction nucleotides: 9. The DNA for the CDR3 is TGTGCCAGCAGCTCGAACGGACAGGGGGCTCGGGAGACCCAGTACTTC. The encoded protein is CASSSNGQGARETQYF.